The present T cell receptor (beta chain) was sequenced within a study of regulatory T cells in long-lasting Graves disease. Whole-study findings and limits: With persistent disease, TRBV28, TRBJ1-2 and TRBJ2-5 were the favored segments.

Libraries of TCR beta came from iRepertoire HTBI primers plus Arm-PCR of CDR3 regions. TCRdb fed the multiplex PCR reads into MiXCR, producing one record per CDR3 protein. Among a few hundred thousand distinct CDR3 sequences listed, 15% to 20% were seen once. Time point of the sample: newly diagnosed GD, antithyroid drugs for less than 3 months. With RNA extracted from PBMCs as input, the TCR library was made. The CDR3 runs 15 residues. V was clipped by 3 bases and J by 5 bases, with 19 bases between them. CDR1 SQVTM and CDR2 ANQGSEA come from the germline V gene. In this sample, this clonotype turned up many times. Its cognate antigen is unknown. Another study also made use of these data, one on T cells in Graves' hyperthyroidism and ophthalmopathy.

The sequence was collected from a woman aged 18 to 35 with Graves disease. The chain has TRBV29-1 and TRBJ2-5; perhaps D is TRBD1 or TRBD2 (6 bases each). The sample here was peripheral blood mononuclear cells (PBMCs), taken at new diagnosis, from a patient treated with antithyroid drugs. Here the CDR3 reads CSVDRGTLRGETQYF. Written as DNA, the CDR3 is TGCAGCGTTGATCGGGGGACCCTAAGGGGGGAGACCCAGTACTTC.